What follows describes a single T cell receptor beta chain. The antigen is not known. This sample stems from a study of persistence of HIV-infected CD4 T cells. CDR1 KGHSH and CDR2 LQKENI come from the germline V gene. This CDR3 has 15 amino acids. Losses at the gene ends were 8 bases for V and 2 bases for J; bases not matched to a gene: 11. Sequencing used immunoSEQ version 4 in survey mode. TCRdb keeps only in-frame clones here, not all; method: immunoSEQ multiplex PCR. Found here are 38,000 or so clones, approximately 81% of them singletons; the top ten hold about 5%. Overlapping HIV-1 Gag 15-mer peptides at approximately 0.96 ug per peptide per mL were used. CD40L/CD69 double-negative CD45RO-high memory CD4+ T cells were collected.

The J gene is TRBJ2-5, the V gene TRBV18; TRBD1 agrees at 7 bases. Sequences were derived from cultured CD4+ T cells from PBMCs, sampled from a patient who received antiretroviral therapy. This sequence was found in an adult with HIV. The donor label of this sample is uncertain. CDR3: CASARSPGQQETQYF. CDR3 DNA sequence: TGTGCCAGCGCACGGTCCCCGGGACAGCAAGAGACCCAGTACTTC.